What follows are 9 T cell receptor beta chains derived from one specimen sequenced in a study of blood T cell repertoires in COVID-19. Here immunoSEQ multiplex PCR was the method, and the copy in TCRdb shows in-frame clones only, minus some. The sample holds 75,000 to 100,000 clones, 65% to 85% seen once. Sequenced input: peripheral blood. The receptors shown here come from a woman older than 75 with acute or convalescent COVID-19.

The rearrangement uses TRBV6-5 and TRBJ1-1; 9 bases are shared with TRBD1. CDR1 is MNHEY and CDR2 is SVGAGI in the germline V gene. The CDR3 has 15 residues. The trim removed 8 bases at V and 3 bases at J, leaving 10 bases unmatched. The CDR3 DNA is TGTGCCAGCTTCCTCGGGGACAGGGTGTACACTGAAGCTTTCTTT. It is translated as CASFLGDRVYTEAFF.

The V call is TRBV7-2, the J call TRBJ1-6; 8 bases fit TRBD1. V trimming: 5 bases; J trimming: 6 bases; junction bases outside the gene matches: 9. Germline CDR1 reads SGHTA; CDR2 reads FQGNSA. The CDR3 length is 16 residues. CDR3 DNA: TGTGCCAGCAGCCCCCACGGGACAGGATCTAATTCACCCCTCCACTTT. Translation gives CASSPHGTGSNSPLHF.

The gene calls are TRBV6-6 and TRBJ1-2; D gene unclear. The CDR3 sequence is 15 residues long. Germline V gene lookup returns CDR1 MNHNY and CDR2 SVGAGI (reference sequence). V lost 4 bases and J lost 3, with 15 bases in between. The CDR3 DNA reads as TGTGCCAGCAGTTTTTCCGGTACGGCGGACTATGGCTACACCTTC. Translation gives CASSFSGTADYGYTF.

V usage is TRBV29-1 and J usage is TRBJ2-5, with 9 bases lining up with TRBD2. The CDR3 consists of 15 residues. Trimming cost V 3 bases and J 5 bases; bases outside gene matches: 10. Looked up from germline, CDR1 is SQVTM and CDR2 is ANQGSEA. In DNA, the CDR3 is TGCAGCGTTGACGGTCGGCGGGGGGGCCAGGAGACCCAGTACTTC. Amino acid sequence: CSVDGRRGGQETQYF.

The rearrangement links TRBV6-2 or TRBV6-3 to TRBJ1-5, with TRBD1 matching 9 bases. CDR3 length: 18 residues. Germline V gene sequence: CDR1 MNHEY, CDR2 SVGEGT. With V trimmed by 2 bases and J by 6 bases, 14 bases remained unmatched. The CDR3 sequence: CASSYPTKIGQGCQPQHF. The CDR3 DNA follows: TGTGCCAGCAGTTACCCGACCAAGATCGGACAGGGGTGTCAGCCCCAGCATTTT.

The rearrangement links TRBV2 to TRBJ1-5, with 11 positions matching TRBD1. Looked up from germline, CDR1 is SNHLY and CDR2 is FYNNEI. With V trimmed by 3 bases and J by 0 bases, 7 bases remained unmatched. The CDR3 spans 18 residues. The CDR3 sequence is CASSEKDRGLYSNQPQHF. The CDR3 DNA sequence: TGTGCCAGCAGTGAGAAGGACAGGGGGCTTTATAGCAATCAGCCCCAGCATTTT.

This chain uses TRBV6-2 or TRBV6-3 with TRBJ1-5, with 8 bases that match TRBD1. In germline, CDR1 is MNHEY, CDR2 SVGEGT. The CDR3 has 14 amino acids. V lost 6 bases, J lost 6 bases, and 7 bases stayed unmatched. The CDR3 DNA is TGTGCCAGCAGCCAGGGGGCCCGGGGTCAGCCCCAGCATTTT. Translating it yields CASSQGARGQPQHF.

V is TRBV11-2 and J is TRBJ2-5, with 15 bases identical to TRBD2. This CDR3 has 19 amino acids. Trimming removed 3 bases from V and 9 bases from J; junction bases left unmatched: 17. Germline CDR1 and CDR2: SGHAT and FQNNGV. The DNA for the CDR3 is TGTGCCAGCAGCTTGAGGGCAGTTGGACTAGCGGGGGGGTCAGGGGCCCAGTACTTC. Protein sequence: CASSLRAVGLAGGSGAQYF.

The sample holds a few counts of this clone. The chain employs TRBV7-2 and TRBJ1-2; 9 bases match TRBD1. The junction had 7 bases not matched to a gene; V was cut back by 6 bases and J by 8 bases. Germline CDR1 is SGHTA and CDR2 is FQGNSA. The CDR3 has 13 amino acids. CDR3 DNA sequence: TGTGCCAGCAGTTATGACAGGGGGGGAGGCTACACCTTC. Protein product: CASSYDRGGGYTF.